This entry concerns a single T cell receptor beta chain. The data were taken from a study of T-cell reconstitution after alpha-beta-depleted transplantation in children. The authors prepared the TCRbeta library with unique molecular identifiers. TCRdb independently ran MiXCR on the PCR reads; one entry per CDR3 protein. Of roughly 500,000 distinct CDR3 sequences in the sample, around 16% were seen once. Germline CDR1 MGHDK, CDR2 SYGVNS. This CDR3 comprises 15 residues. The V segment lost 1 base and the J segment 6 bases; nucleotides outside the gene matches: 8. The chain carries TRBV25-1 and TRBJ2-7; 8 positions match TRBD2. Here the sequenced sample was PBMCs from the stem cell graft donor, taken from the stem cell graft. The clonotype was recovered from a human donor who donated a stem cell graft to a child with acute lymphoblastic leukemia. In DNA form, the CDR3 reads TGTGCCAGCAGTGAATCCCCGGGAGGGGCTATCGAGCAGTACTTC. Protein product: CASSESPGGAIEQYF.